The entry below describes one T cell receptor beta chain. TCRdb's copy holds only in-frame clones and misses some; the assay was immunoSEQ multiplex PCR. The sample has roughly 100,000 clones; under 90% are singletons. The sample originates from a study of OX40 agonist ivuxolimab in advanced cancers. The ends were cut back, 4 bases at V and 0 bases at J, with 13 bases in the middle. The CDR3 extends over 15 amino acids. Germline V lookup: CDR1 SGDLS, CDR2 YYNGEE. The sample was CD4+ or CD8+ T cells sorted from blood, taken in a trial of the OX40 agonist ivuxolimab. V and J are TRBV9 and TRBJ1-2, with a possible D match to TRBD1 (6 bases). The sequence derives from an adult with an advanced solid tumor such as melanoma, head and neck, liver or kidney cancer. CDR3 residues: CASSLSGGPNYGYTF. CDR3 nucleotide sequence: TGTGCCAGCAGCCTATCCGGGGGGCCTAACTATGGCTACACCTTC.